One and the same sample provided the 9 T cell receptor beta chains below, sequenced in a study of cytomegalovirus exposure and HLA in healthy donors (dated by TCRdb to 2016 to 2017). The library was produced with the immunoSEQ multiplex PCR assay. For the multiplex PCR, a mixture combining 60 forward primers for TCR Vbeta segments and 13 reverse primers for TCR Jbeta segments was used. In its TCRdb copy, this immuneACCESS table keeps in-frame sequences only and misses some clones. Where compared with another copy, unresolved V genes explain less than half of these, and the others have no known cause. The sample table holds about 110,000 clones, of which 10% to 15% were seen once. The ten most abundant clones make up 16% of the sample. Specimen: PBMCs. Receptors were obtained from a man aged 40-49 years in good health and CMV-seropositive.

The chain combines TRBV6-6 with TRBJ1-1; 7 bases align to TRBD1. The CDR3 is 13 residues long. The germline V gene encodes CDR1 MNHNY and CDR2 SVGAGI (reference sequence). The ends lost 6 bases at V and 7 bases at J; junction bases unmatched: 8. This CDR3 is CASSSGQSIEAFF. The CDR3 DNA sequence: TGTGCCAGCAGCTCGGGACAGTCTATTGAAGCTTTCTTT.

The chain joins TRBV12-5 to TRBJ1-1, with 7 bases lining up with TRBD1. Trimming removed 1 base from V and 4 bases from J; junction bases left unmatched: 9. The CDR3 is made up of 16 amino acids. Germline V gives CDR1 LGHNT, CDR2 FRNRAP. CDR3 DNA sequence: TGTGCTAGTGGTTTGGGCAGGGGGGTTCGGGGCACTGAAGCTTTCTTT. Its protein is CASGLGRGVRGTEAFF.

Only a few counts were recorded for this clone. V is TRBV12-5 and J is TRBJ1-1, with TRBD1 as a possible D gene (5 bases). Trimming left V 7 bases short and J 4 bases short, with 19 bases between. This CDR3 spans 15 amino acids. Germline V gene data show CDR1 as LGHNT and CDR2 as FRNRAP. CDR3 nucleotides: TGTGCTAGTGCCCCACGGGGGACCGTGGGCACTGAAGCTTTCTTT. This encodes CASAPRGTVGTEAFF. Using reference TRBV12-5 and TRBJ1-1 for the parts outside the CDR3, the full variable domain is DARVTQTPRHKVTEMGQEVTMRCQPILGHNTVFWYRQTMMQGLELLAYFRNRAPLDDSGMPKDRFSAEMPDATLATLKIQPSEPRDSAVYFCASAPRGTVGTEAFFGQGTRLTVV.

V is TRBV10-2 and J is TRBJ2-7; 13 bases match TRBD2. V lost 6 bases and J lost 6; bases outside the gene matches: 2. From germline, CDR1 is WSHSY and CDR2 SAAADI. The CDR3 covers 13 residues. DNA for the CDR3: TGCGCCAGCAGGGGGACTAGCGGGATCGAGCAGTACTTC. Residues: CASRGTSGIEQYF.

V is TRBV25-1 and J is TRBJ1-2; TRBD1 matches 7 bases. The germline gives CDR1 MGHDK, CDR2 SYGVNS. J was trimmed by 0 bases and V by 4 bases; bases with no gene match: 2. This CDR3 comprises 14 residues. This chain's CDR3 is CASSGGGTNYGYTF. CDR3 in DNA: TGTGCCAGCAGTGGAGGGGGCACTAACTATGGCTACACCTTC.

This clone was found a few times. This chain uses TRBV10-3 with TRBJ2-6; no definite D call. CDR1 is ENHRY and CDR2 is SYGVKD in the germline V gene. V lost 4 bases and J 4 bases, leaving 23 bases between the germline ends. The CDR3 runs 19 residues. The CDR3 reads CAISGPFLTGSDGANVLTF. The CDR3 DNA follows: TGTGCCATCAGTGGGCCCTTTCTTACGGGTTCTGACGGGGCCAACGTCCTGACTTTC.

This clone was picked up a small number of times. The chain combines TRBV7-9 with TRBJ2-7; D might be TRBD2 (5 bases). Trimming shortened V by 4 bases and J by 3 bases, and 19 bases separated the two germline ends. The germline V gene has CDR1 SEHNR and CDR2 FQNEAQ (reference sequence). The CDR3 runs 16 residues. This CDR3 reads CASSSTVAEAGYEQYF. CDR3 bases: TGTGCCAGCAGCTCCACCGTTGCGGAGGCTGGCTACGAGCAGTACTTC.

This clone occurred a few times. This chain's CDR3 is CASGFLRTGRSNQPQHF. CDR3 in DNA: TGTGCTAGTGGTTTCCTTAGGACAGGACGTAGCAATCAGCCCCAGCATTTT. The gene calls are TRBV12-5 and TRBJ1-5; 7 bases match TRBD1. The germline CDR1 and CDR2 sequences are LGHNT and FRNRAP. This CDR3 is built from 17 residues. The V gene end was trimmed by 3 bases and the J gene end by 0 bases; junction bases not matched to a gene: 8.

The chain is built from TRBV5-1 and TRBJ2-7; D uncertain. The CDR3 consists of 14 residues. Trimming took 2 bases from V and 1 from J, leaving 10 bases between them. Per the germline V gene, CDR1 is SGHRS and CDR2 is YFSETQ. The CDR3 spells CASSLTQISYEQYF. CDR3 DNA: TGCGCCAGCAGCTTAACCCAGATATCCTACGAGCAGTACTTC.